Presented here are 20 T cell receptor beta chains from one specimen sequenced in a study of T cells after yellow fever vaccination. One entry per CDR3 protein results from TCRdb running MiXCR on the 5' RACE reads. The repertoire holds around 320,000 distinct CDR3 sequences, with around 9.3% as singletons. The source material was CD4+ T cells sorted from PBMCs, sampled 5 days after the yellow fever booster vaccination. The receptor set was obtained from a young man who received the YFV17D yellow fever vaccine.

This clonotype was seen at least ten times. The V call is TRBV7-6, the J call TRBJ2-5; no definite D call. CDR1 and CDR2 (germline): SGHVS, FNYEAQ. Trimming removed 5 bases at V and 5 bases at J, with 6 bases between. CDR3 size: 11 residues. The CDR3 DNA sequence: TGTGCCAGCAGCCAGATGGAGACCCAGTACTTC. Its translation: CASSQMETQYF.

This clonotype was seen a few times. The rearrangement links TRBV12-3 or TRBV12-4 to TRBJ2-2, with 11 bases lining up with TRBD1. V lost 7 bases, J lost 6 bases, and 7 bases stayed unmatched. This CDR3 is built from 15 residues. Here the CDR3 DNA reads TGTGCCAGCACCCCGGGACAGGGGGGGCCCGGGGAGCTGTTTTTT. Its protein product is CASTPGQGGPGELFF.

This clonotype has a handful of counts. J is TRBJ1-5 and V is TRBV3-1; no definite D call. The V gene's germline CDR1 is LGHDT and CDR2 YNNKEL (reference sequence). Trimming removed 0 bases from V and 6 bases from J, with 6 bases in between. The CDR3 has 13 amino acids. CDR3: CASSQDVVQPQHF. The CDR3 region has the DNA TGTGCCAGCAGCCAAGATGTTGTTCAGCCCCAGCATTTT.

This clonotype was observed a handful of times. A clone one base away is much larger, so this may be a read error. The gene calls are TRBV7-2 and TRBJ1-5; no reliable D call. CDR1 SGHTA and CDR2 FQGNSA come from the germline V gene. This CDR3 is built from 14 residues. The CDR3 nucleotides read TGTGCCAGCAGTAACACCCGCGGCAATCAGCCCCAGCTTTTT. This encodes CASSNTRGNQPQLF.

At least ten counts were recorded for this clonotype. The rearrangement links TRBV6-4 to TRBJ2-1, with 8 bases identical to TRBD2. V lost 5 bases to trimming and J lost 7 bases; unmatched junction nucleotides: 4. The CDR3 has 13 residues. Germline assignment: CDR1 MRHNA and CDR2 SNTAGT. CDR3 protein: CASSIGLANEQFF. In nucleotides, the CDR3 is TGTGCCAGCAGTATCGGACTAGCTAATGAGCAGTTCTTC.

The V and J genes are TRBV11-3 and TRBJ1-1; D is ambiguous. The germline V and J ends were trimmed by 1 base and 3 bases, with 9 bases remaining between them. CDR3 size: 14 residues. The germline V gene encodes CDR1 SGHNT and CDR2 YENEEA. The CDR3 nucleotides are TGTGCCAGCAGCTTAGGCGAGGGTCACACTGAAGCTTTCTTT. Translated: CASSLGEGHTEAFF.

This clonotype has just a few counts. This chain links TRBV29-1 with TRBJ2-1, with D unresolved. The V gene lost 4 bases and the J gene lost 8 bases, with 18 bases spanning the gap. The CDR3 is 14 amino acids. Per germline, CDR1 SQVTM and CDR2 ANQGSEA. Here the CDR3 DNA reads TGCAGCGTTGTGAAGCCTCTTGCAATGGATGAGCAGTTCTTC. Translated: CSVVKPLAMDEQFF.

The rearrangement uses TRBV6-5 and TRBJ1-1; D is ambiguous. The germline V and J ends were trimmed by 0 bases and 0 bases, with 11 bases remaining between them. The CDR3 has 16 amino acids. CDR1 is MNHEY and CDR2 is SVGAGI in the germline V gene. The CDR3 nucleotides are TGTGCCAGCAGTTACTCGTCCAGGCCGATGAACACTGAAGCTTTCTTT. Its translation: CASSYSSRPMNTEAFF.

This clonotype was counted at least ten times. This chain joins TRBV4-1 and TRBJ1-6; weak D call: TRBD1 (5 bases). The CDR3 spans 16 residues. With 1 base removed from V and 6 bases from J, the gap between germline ends came to 13 bases. Germline CDR1 is MGHRA and CDR2 is YSYEKL. The CDR3 reads CASSQGRGSINSPLHF. The CDR3 DNA reads TGCGCCAGCAGCCAAGGGAGGGGATCAATTAATTCACCCCTCCACTTT.

The chain recombines TRBV29-1 with TRBJ1-1; the D gene is possibly TRBD1 (5 bases). This CDR3 is built from 13 residues. Germline V gene lookup returns CDR1 SQVTM and CDR2 ANQGSEA. CDR3 in amino acids: CSTRRQGGTEAFF. The CDR3 coding sequence is TGCAGTACCCGGCGGCAGGGAGGCACTGAAGCTTTCTTT.

The chain carries TRBV6-1 and TRBJ2-2; no reliable D call. Germline CDR1 and CDR2: MNHNS and SASEGT. Trimming removed 2 bases from V and 0 bases from J, with 10 bases in between. This CDR3 has 16 amino acids. The CDR3 spells CASSEITPANTGELFF. CDR3 DNA: TGTGCCAGCAGTGAAATAACCCCCGCGAACACCGGGGAGCTGTTTTTT.

There are a few counts of this clonotype. The chain employs TRBV4-3 and TRBJ2-1; D is uncertain. Trimming removed 4 bases at V and 0 bases at J, with 10 bases between. This CDR3 is built from 15 residues. Germline CDR1 and CDR2: LGHNA and YSLEER. CDR3 amino acids: CASSPVLSSYNEQFF. CDR3 nucleotide sequence: TGCGCCAGCAGCCCGGTCCTGAGCTCCTACAATGAGCAGTTCTTC.

This clonotype was observed a few times. The chain carries TRBV3-1 and TRBJ2-1; 7 bases are shared with TRBD1. This CDR3 has 15 residues. V trimming: 4 bases; J trimming: 1 base; junction bases outside the gene matches: 4. Per the germline V gene, CDR1 is LGHDT and CDR2 is YNNKEL (reference sequence). CDR3 nucleotides: TGTGCCAGCAGCCTGAGGGGGCAATCCTACAATGAGCAGTTCTTC. It specifies CASSLRGQSYNEQFF.

This clonotype occurred a few times. V gene TRBV2 combines with J gene TRBJ2-5; TRBD2 matches 10 bases. Germline values: CDR1 SNHLY, CDR2 FYNNEI. The CDR3 is 14 amino acids. Losses at the gene ends were 8 bases for V and 10 bases for J; bases not matched to a gene: 13. The chain's CDR3 is CASRIAGGSGGQYF. CDR3 bases: TGTGCCAGCCGAATAGCGGGAGGCTCTGGGGGCCAGTACTTC.

The rearrangement uses TRBV6-2 or TRBV6-3 and TRBJ1-1; tentatively, D is TRBD1 (6 bases). The germline CDR1 and CDR2 sequences are MNHEY and SVGEGT. This CDR3 has 13 amino acids. The V end was cut by 5 bases, the J end by 4 bases, with 11 bases between. CDR3 in DNA: TGTGCCAGCAGTCCACAGGGTCCCACTGAAGCTTTCTTT. Amino acid sequence: CASSPQGPTEAFF.

V and J are TRBV27 and TRBJ1-4, with TRBD1 matching 7 bases. The CDR3 loop spans 14 amino acids. The V gene end was trimmed by 6 bases and the J gene end by 3 bases; junction bases not matched to a gene: 4. CDR1 is MNHEY and CDR2 is SMNVEV in the germline V gene (reference sequence). The CDR3 DNA sequence: TGTGCCAGCAGCCGACAGGGCCCTAATGAAAAACTGTTTTTT. Its protein is CASSRQGPNEKLFF.

This clonotype has a handful of counts. The V and J genes are TRBV4-3 and TRBJ2-3, with D uncertain. Trimming cost V 3 bases and J 6 bases, with 13 bases left between them. Germline assignment: CDR1 LGHNA and CDR2 YSLEER. The CDR3 has 14 residues. CDR3 nucleotides: TGCGCCAGCAGCCAGGAGCCTTTATCGGATACGCAGTATTTT. Translated: CASSQEPLSDTQYF.

A few counts support this clonotype. This chain connects TRBV5-6 to TRBJ1-2; no firm D call. Trimming stripped 0 bases from V and 5 bases from J, with 20 bases between. Per the germline V gene, CDR1 is SGHDT and CDR2 is YYEEEE. The CDR3 is made up of 17 amino acids. The CDR3 loop is CASSLDFSSGTTYGYTF. The CDR3 region has the DNA TGTGCCAGCAGCTTGGATTTTTCGTCAGGAACGACGTATGGCTACACCTTC.

The chain joins TRBV7-3 to TRBJ2-3; 8 nucleotides agree with TRBD2. After removal of 5 bases from V and 6 bases from J, the junction contained 10 bases not matched to a gene. CDR1 and CDR2 (germline): SGHTA, FQGTGA. CDR3 size: 15 residues. The CDR3 reads CASSPSGSGVDTQYF. The DNA for the CDR3 is TGTGCCAGCAGCCCGTCGGGTAGCGGGGTCGATACGCAGTATTTT.

This sequence joins TRBV10-3 and TRBJ1-1; D remains unclear. Trimming stripped 5 bases from V and 0 bases from J, with 16 bases between. In germline, CDR1 is ENHRY, CDR2 SYGVKD. The CDR3 contains 16 residues. CDR3 bases: TGTGCCATCAGTACCGACGGTAGCCAATTGAACACTGAAGCTTTCTTT. Encoded protein: CAISTDGSQLNTEAFF.